These 7 T cell receptor beta chains were sequenced from one sample in a study of cytomegalovirus exposure and HLA in healthy donors. This PCR relied on a set of 60 Vbeta primers and 13 Jbeta primers. The table came from immunoSEQ multiplex PCR; TCRdb's copy has only in-frame clones and leaves some out. The data hold roughly 100,000 clones, with 9.5% to 13% observed a single time. Material: PBMCs. Receptors were obtained from a man aged 40-55 years in good health and CMV-seropositive.

The table lists this clone with many counts. The chain combines TRBV6-1 with TRBJ2-3, with TRBD2 matching over 9 bases. Per germline, CDR1 MNHNS and CDR2 SASEGT. V dropped 6 bases and J dropped 2; count of bases not matched to a gene: 6. This CDR3 is built from 15 residues. CDR3 sequence: CASRGGRATTDTQYF. The CDR3 DNA reads as TGTGCCAGCAGAGGCGGGAGGGCTACCACAGATACGCAGTATTTT.

The chain links TRBV4-3 to TRBJ1-4, with unresolved D. V dropped 2 bases and J dropped 8 bases, with 12 bases sitting between them. The germline V gene encodes CDR1 LGHNA and CDR2 YSLEER. CDR3 length: 14 amino acids. The CDR3 DNA sequence: TGCGCCAGCAGCCAACTGGCCCCGTCGGAAAAACTGTTTTTT. Protein product: CASSQLAPSEKLFF.

This clone was seen a handful of times. The chain uses TRBV6-1 and TRBJ1-3, with a weak D call TRBD1 (6 bases). CDR1 is MNHNS and CDR2 is SASEGT in the germline V gene. Trimming removed 8 bases from V and 0 bases from J, with 8 bases in between. The CDR3 runs to 13 residues. CDR3: CASRTDSGNTIYF. CDR3 DNA: TGTGCCAGCCGGACAGACTCTGGAAACACCATATATTTT.

In this sample, this clone turned up once. The CDR3 bases are TGTGCCAGCAACCTGGATTGGATGGGACAGGGCCATGGCTACACCTTC. Protein product: CASNLDWMGQGHGYTF. The genes are TRBV5-6 and TRBJ1-2; 9 bases fit TRBD1. The CDR3 consists of 16 residues. Trimming cost V 6 bases and J 6 bases; bases outside gene matches: 15. Germline V gene lookup returns CDR1 SGHDT and CDR2 YYEEEE.

The chain combines TRBV5-4 with TRBJ2-2; 8 bases map to TRBD2. V was clipped by 0 bases and J by 2 bases; unmatched bases: 3. Germline CDR1 SGHNT, CDR2 YYREEE (reference sequence). The CDR3 consists of 16 residues. CDR3 residues: CASSLASGLNTGELFF. For the CDR3, the DNA is TGTGCCAGCAGCTTGGCTAGCGGGCTCAACACCGGGGAGCTGTTTTTT. The complete variable domain, with remaining parts taken from reference TRBV5-4 and TRBJ2-2, reads ETGVTQSPTHLIKTRGQQVTLRCSSQSGHNTVSWYQQALGQGPQFIFQYYREEENGRGNFPPRFSGLQFPNYSSELNVNALELDDSALYLCASSLASGLNTGELFFGEGSRLTVL.

The table lists this clone with a few counts. V is TRBV7-6 and J is TRBJ2-2, with 12 bases fitting TRBD2. V shed 4 bases and J 3 bases; nucleotides not matched to a gene: 3. Germline CDR1 is SGHVS and CDR2 is FNYEAQ. The CDR3 spans 16 residues. CDR3 protein: CASSSRLAGDTGELFF. CDR3 sequence (DNA): TGTGCCAGCAGCTCCAGACTAGCGGGAGACACCGGGGAGCTGTTTTTT.

In this sample, this clone turned up a few times. V gene TRBV20-1 combines with J gene TRBJ2-1; a possible D gene is TRBD2 (5 bases). V dropped 6 bases and J dropped 3 bases, with 6 bases sitting between them. Germline values: CDR1 DFQATT, CDR2 SNEGSKA (reference sequence). The CDR3 spans 11 residues. CDR3 residues: CSAGGYNEQFF. The DNA for the CDR3 is TGCAGTGCAGGAGGCTACAATGAGCAGTTCTTC.